A selection of T cell receptor beta chains follows, all from one sample in a study of identical twins. MiXCR, run by TCRdb on the 5' RACE reads, gives a single entry per CDR3 protein. The sample contains about 430,000 distinct CDR3 sequences, about 18% of which appear only once. Sequenced sample: naive T cells sorted from blood. These receptors originate from a man aged 45-65 years in good health. Each CDR3 is given with its conserved first and last residue. A D gene is named only where the DNA matches it firmly. Clone size, where shown, is once, few, many, or a class for clones that have expanded.

V	D	J	size	DNA	CDR3
TRBV6-5	.	TRBJ2-5	.	TGTGCCAGCAGTTACTCCGGAGAGCAGACCCAGTACTTC	CASSYSGEQTQYF
TRBV5-1	.	TRBJ1-1	.	TGCGCCAGCAGCTCAGGAGGGACGGTGAACACTGAAGCTTTCTTT	CASSSGGTVNTEAFF
TRBV5-1	TRBD1	TRBJ1-1	few	TGCGCCAGCAGCATGGGACAGGTGATCATGAGCACTGAAGCTTTCTTT	CASSMGQVIMSTEAFF
TRBV28	.	TRBJ2-1	many	TGTGCCAGCAGGGGTGTGGGGGCCAGAGGCTGGTTCTTC	CASRGVGARGWFF
TRBV7-2	.	TRBJ2-5	many	TGTGCCAGCAGCTTAGGTTCGGGAGCCTTATGGGAGACCCAGTACTTC	CASSLGSGALWETQYF
TRBV6-1	TRBD1	TRBJ2-1	few	TGTGCCAGCAGCAAGGACAGGGGACACTATGAGCAGTTCTTC	CASSKDRGHYEQFF
TRBV5-1	TRBD2	TRBJ2-2	.	TGCGCCAGCAGCTCCCGGACTAGCGAAGGCGGGGAGCTGTTTTTT	CASSSRTSEGGELFF
TRBV6-2/TRBV6-3	.	TRBJ1-5	.	TGTGCCAGCAAACCCACTTGGGGTACCAGCAATCAGCCCCAGCATTTT	CASKPTWGTSNQPQHF
TRBV12-3/TRBV12-4	TRBD2	TRBJ2-3	few	TGTGCCAGCAGTTTCTTTGGCGGGAGGGCCACAGATACGCAGTATTTT	CASSFFGGRATDTQYF
TRBV6-1	.	TRBJ1-1	.	TGTGCCAGCAGTGAAATGAGCGCTGAAGCTTTCTTT	CASSEMSAEAFF
TRBV5-1	TRBD2	TRBJ2-1	few	TGCGCCAGCAGCTTGGGGGTAGCGGGAGGACCCTACAATGAGCAGTTCTTC	CASSLGVAGGPYNEQFF
TRBV27	TRBD2	TRBJ2-5	many	TGTGCCAGCAGCCAGCGGGGGGGTTCGAAGACCCAGTACTTC	CASSQRGGSKTQYF
TRBV3-1	TRBD1	TRBJ2-5	.	TGTGCCAGCAGCCAAGGCACTAGGACAGGGATTGGGGCCCAGTACTTC	CASSQGTRTGIGAQYF
TRBV7-2	.	TRBJ1-4	.	TGTGCCAGCAGCCCACGGGACGCCCGCGGATATGAAAAACTGTTTTTT	CASSPRDARGYEKLFF
TRBV6-2/TRBV6-3	TRBD1	TRBJ2-1	.	TGTGCCAGCAGTTTGGTTGGGACAGGCCATATTAGCTCCTACAATGAGCAGTTCTTC	CASSLVGTGHISSYNEQFF
TRBV11-2	.	TRBJ2-1	.	TGTGCCAGCAGCTTAGGGAGGGTGGGTCACTCCTACAATGAGCAGTTCTTC	CASSLGRVGHSYNEQFF
TRBV6-2/TRBV6-3	.	TRBJ2-7	.	TGTGCCAGCAGTTACTCTGGCGGGAACTACTACGAGCAGTACTTC	CASSYSGGNYYEQYF
TRBV6-1	.	TRBJ2-3	many	TGTGCCAGCGGGAAGGGTAACTTACCAGATACGCAGTATTTT	CASGKGNLPDTQYF
TRBV6-2/TRBV6-3	TRBD2	TRBJ2-2	.	TGTGCCAGCAGTTATACACCGGGACACGGACTAGCGGGAGGGCGTTCAGGGGAGCTGTTTTTT	CASSYTPGHGLAGGRSGELFF
TRBV29-1	.	TRBJ1-1	.	TGCAGCGTTGAAGGACCCCTGAGGAACACTGAAGCTTTCTTT	CSVEGPLRNTEAFF
TRBV9	.	TRBJ1-2	many	TGTGCCAGCAGCGTAGGGGGCCAAGGCTACACCTTC	CASSVGGQGYTF
TRBV20-1	TRBD1	TRBJ2-7	many	TGCAGTGCTAGGCGACAGGGTCGCTCCTACGAGCAGTACTTC	CSARRQGRSYEQYF
TRBV9	.	TRBJ1-2	.	TGTGCCAGCAGCGTAGACCGGGAATACTATGGCTACACCTTC	CASSVDREYYGYTF
TRBV12-3/TRBV12-4	.	TRBJ2-6	many	TGTGCCAGCACCAAACTGGTTCTGGGGGGCTCCGGGGCCAACGTCCTGACTTTC	CASTKLVLGGSGANVLTF
TRBV6-5	TRBD2	TRBJ2-1	.	TGTGCCAGCAGTTCTTTGCGGGGGGATTACAATGAGCAGTTCTTC	CASSSLRGDYNEQFF
TRBV12-3/TRBV12-4	.	TRBJ2-7	many	TGTGCCAGCAGTTTTGTAGCGGCCCTTATCCAATACGAGCAGTACTTC	CASSFVAALIQYEQYF
TRBV20-1	TRBD1	TRBJ1-1	many	TGCAGTGCTAGTACCCGGACAGGGGTGGAGAACACTGAAGCTTTCTTT	CSASTRTGVENTEAFF
TRBV6-5	TRBD2	TRBJ2-5	few	TGTGCCAGCAGTTTCCCCCTTTCTAGCGGGGGGAACCAAGAGACCCAGTACTTC	CASSFPLSSGGNQETQYF
TRBV20-1	.	TRBJ2-7	few	TGCAGTGCAGAACAACAAAGGCTAGTCGAGCAGTACTTC	CSAEQQRLVEQYF
TRBV20-1	.	TRBJ1-5	.	TGCAGTGCTATCGGGGGACGGAGCAATCAGCCCCAGCATTTT	CSAIGGRSNQPQHF
TRBV4-1	.	TRBJ2-6	.	TGCGCCAGCAGCCAAGGTATACAGGCCATCGTCGGGGCCAACGTCCTGACTTTC	CASSQGIQAIVGANVLTF
TRBV6-5	TRBD1	TRBJ2-7	.	TGTGCCAGCAGTTATCCAGGGACAGGCGGGGTCAACGAGCAGTACTTC	CASSYPGTGGVNEQYF
TRBV29-1	TRBD1	TRBJ2-7	.	TGCAGCGTTGCTCGCCAGGGGGATTACGAGCAGTACTTC	CSVARQGDYEQYF
TRBV20-1	.	TRBJ2-2	few	TGCAGTGCTAGAGATCTCAGGGGTCCCGCGAACACCGGGGAGCTGTTTTTT	CSARDLRGPANTGELFF
TRBV27	.	TRBJ2-7	few	TGTGCCAGCAGTTACGACAGTCACTACGAGCAGTACTTC	CASSYDSHYEQYF
TRBV6-6	.	TRBJ2-7	many	TGTGCCAGCAGTTACTACAGGGCATACGAGCAGTACTTC	CASSYYRAYEQYF
TRBV9	TRBD2	TRBJ2-2	.	TGTGCCAGCAGCGTGGATACGGGAGGGTCCCGGGAGCTGTTTTTT	CASSVDTGGSRELFF
TRBV9	.	TRBJ2-1	.	TGTGCCAGCAGCGAAGGGAGCAGGGACGTATCCTACAATGAGCAGTTCTTC	CASSEGSRDVSYNEQFF
TRBV6-2/TRBV6-3	TRBD2	TRBJ2-7	.	TGTGCCAGCAGCCATAGCGGGGGGCCCTACGAGCAGTACTTC	CASSHSGGPYEQYF
TRBV4-2	TRBD1	TRBJ1-2	many	TGTGCCAGCAGCCACGTCTCCGACAGGGGAGGATATGGCTACACCTTC	CASSHVSDRGGYGYTF
TRBV4-2	.	TRBJ1-1	few	TGTGCCAGCAGCCAAGCTAGGGGGAACACTGAAGCTTTCTTT	CASSQARGNTEAFF
TRBV29-1	TRBD1	TRBJ2-7	few	TGCAGCGTTGTACTCGAATACAGGGGGCGCGAGCAGTACTTC	CSVVLEYRGREQYF
TRBV9	.	TRBJ2-2	many	TGTGCCAGCAGCGTAGGGAGGGCCGGGGAGCTGTTTTTT	CASSVGRAGELFF
TRBV3-1	TRBD2	TRBJ2-5	few	TGTGCCAGCAGCCTAGTAGCGGGAGTGACCCAGTACTTC	CASSLVAGVTQYF
TRBV29-1	.	TRBJ2-3	few	TGCAGCGTCTTGGGCCAAAGCACAGATACGCAGTATTTT	CSVLGQSTDTQYF
TRBV3-1	.	TRBJ2-7	.	TGTGCCAGCGGCTCGACCGCCGGGCGGTGGGAGCAGTACTTC	CASGSTAGRWEQYF
TRBV10-1	.	TRBJ1-2	few	TGCGCCGGGCGTAGGTCTTCCCTCGCCAACTATGGCTACACCTTC	CAGRRSSLANYGYTF
TRBV21-1	.	TRBJ2-7	few	TGTGCCAGCAGCAAGCCCTCTGGGTTCGAGCAGTACTTC	CASSKPSGFEQYF
TRBV20-1	TRBD1	TRBJ2-7	.	TGCAGTGCTAGTTACTACAGGGGAGCCTACGAGCAGTACTTC	CSASYYRGAYEQYF
TRBV5-1	.	TRBJ2-1	.	TGCGCCAGCAGCTTGTACCCGGGGGCAAGTGTTTCCTACAATGAGCAGTTCTTC	CASSLYPGASVSYNEQFF
TRBV20-1	TRBD2	TRBJ2-1	few	TGCAGTGCTAGAGCACCGGGACTAGCGGCCTACAATGAGCAGTTCTTC	CSARAPGLAAYNEQFF
TRBV20-1	.	TRBJ2-1	.	TGCAGTGCTAGGGGAGGGGGCAGGGTTCATGAGCAGTTCTTC	CSARGGGRVHEQFF
TRBV20-1	.	TRBJ1-2	many	TGCAGTGCTAGAGGAGGCATCCGATTATCCTATGGCTACACCTTC	CSARGGIRLSYGYTF
TRBV28	.	TRBJ2-6	.	TGTGCCAGCGCTTCAGGGGCGGGGGCCAACGTCCTGACTTTC	CASASGAGANVLTF
TRBV3-1	.	TRBJ2-1	few	TGTGCCAGCAGCCATAGGGAGGTAGCGGTGTACAATGAGCAGTTCTTC	CASSHREVAVYNEQFF
TRBV6-1	.	TRBJ2-1	few	TGTGCCAGCAGTCGAGTTACAGGTTATCGGTCCTACAATGAGCAGTTCTTC	CASSRVTGYRSYNEQFF
TRBV10-3	.	TRBJ2-2	many	TGTGCCATCAGTGAGCGGGGGCCAAACACCGGGGAGCTGTTTTTT	CAISERGPNTGELFF